This T cell receptor beta chain was retrieved from a study of CD8 T cells in ankylosing spondylitis. The TCR beta libraries were generated through quantitative 5'-RACE incorporating molecular barcodes. TCRdb re-derived calls from the 5' RACE reads in MiXCR, one entry per CDR3 protein. The sample has some 90,000 distinct CDR3 sequences; around 27% are singletons. On this clonotype itself: Its matching antigen is unknown.

Study-wide results and limits: Some of the motif variants had earlier been found in reactive arthritis patients' fluid and blood. Made up of 7 to 9 highly homologous variants, a TCR beta motif appeared characteristic of ankylosing spondylitis blood. It was reported that disease-linked clones were significantly enriched in matched ankylosing spondylitis synovial fluid.

Looked up from germline, CDR1 is KGHSH and CDR2 is LQKENI. The V end lost 5 bases, the J end lost 5 bases, and 12 bases lay between the germline ends. The CDR3 extends over 13 amino acids. This receptor was taken from a male donor with ankylosing spondylitis or in good health (not recorded which). The sample consisted of blood, either unsorted or a sorted T cell fraction (not recorded which). The rearrangement links TRBV18 to TRBJ2-5; no firm D call. The CDR3 region is CASSLGLGETQYF. CDR3 bases: TGTGCCAGCTCATTAGGATTGGGGGAGACCCAGTACTTC.